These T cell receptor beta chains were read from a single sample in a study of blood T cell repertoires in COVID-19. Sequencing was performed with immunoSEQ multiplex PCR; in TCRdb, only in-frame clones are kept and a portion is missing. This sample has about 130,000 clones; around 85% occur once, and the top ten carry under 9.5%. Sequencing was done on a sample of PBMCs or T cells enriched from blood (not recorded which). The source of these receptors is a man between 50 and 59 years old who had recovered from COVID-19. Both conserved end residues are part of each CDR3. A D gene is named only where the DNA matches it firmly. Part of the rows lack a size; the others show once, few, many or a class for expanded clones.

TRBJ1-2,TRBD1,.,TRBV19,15,CASSARDRKNYGYTF,TGTGCCAGTAGTGCCCGGGACAGAAAAAACTATGGCTACACCTTC
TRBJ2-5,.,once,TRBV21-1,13,CASSKVAQETQYF,TGTGCCAGCAGCAAAGTGGCTCAAGAGACCCAGTACTTC
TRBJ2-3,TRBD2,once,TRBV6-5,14,CASSNRLAGDTQYF,TGTGCCAGCAGTAACCGACTAGCCGGGGATACGCAGTATTTT
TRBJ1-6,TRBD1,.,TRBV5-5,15,CASIPQGFHNSPLHF,TGTGCCAGCATCCCACAGGGGTTCCATAATTCACCCCTCCACTTT
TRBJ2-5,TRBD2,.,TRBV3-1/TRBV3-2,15,CASSPLGTSAGTQYF,TGTGCCAGCAGCCCGCTCGGGACTAGCGCTGGGACCCAGTACTTC
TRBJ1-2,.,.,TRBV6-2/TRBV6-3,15,CASSYRWTANYGYTF,TGTGCCAGCAGTTACCGATGGACAGCTAACTATGGCTACACCTTC
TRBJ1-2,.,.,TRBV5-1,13,CASSLAGERGYTF,TGCGCCAGCAGCTTGGCGGGGGAGAGGGGCTACACCTTC
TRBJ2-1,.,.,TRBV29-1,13,CSAPIEVGNEQFF,TGCAGCGCTCCCATTGAGGTGGGCAATGAGCAGTTCTTC
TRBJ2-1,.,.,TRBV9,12,CASSVDSGEQFF,TGTGCCAGCAGCGTAGATTCGGGAGAGCAGTTCTTC
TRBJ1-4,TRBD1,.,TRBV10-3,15,CAISEGGQQNEKLFF,TGTGCCATCAGTGAGGGGGGACAGCAGAATGAAAAACTGTTTTTT
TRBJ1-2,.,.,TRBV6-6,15,CASRTSRGIAYGYTF,TGTGCCAGCAGGACCTCTAGAGGTATCGCATATGGCTACACCTTC
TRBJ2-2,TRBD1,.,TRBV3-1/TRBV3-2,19,CASSASHGTGRFATGELFF,TGTGCCAGCAGCGCCAGTCACGGGACAGGACGATTCGCCACCGGGGAGCTGTTTTTT
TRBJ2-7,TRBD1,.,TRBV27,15,CASSSPGTGDYEQYF,TGTGCCAGCAGTTCACCCGGGACAGGGGACTACGAGCAGTACTTC
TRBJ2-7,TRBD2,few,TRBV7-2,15,CASSPVAGGLYEQYF,TGTGCCAGCAGCCCTGTAGCGGGGGGACTCTACGAGCAGTACTTC
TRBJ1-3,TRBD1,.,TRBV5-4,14,CASSSRDSRNTIYF,TGTGCCAGCAGCTCACGGGACAGCAGAAACACCATATATTTT
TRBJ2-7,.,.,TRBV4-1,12,CASSRNGVEQYF,TGCGCCAGCAGCCGGAACGGGGTCGAGCAGTACTTC
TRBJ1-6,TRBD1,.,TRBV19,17,CASTQPMGGQGNSPLHF,TGTGCCAGTACTCAACCGATGGGGGGACAGGGGAATTCACCCCTCCACTTT
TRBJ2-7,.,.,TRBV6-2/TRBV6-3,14,CASSYGDLTYEQYF,TGTGCCAGCAGTTACGGAGATCTTACCTACGAGCAGTACTTC
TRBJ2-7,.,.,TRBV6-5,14,CASRKGRSLFEQYF,TGTGCCAGCCGCAAAGGCAGGTCGTTATTCGAGCAGTACTTC
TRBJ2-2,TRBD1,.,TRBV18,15,CASSPRQGYTGELFF,TGTGCCAGCTCACCACGACAGGGGTACACCGGGGAGCTGTTTTTT
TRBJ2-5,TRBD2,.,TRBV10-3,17,CAISLGLAGGFQETQYF,TGTGCCATCAGTTTGGGACTAGCGGGGGGGTTCCAAGAGACCCAGTACTTC
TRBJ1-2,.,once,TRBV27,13,CASSFLQGHGYTF,TGTGCCAGCAGTTTTTTGCAGGGACACGGCTACACCTTC
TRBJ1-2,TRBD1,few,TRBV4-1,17,CASSQANRDSAHYGYTF,TGCGCCAGCAGCCAAGCCAACCGGGACAGCGCACACTATGGCTACACCTTC
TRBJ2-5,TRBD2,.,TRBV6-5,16,CASSYSSSGGEETQYF,TGTGCCAGCAGTTACTCCTCTAGCGGGGGGGAAGAGACCCAGTACTTC
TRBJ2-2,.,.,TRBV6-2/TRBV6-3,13,CASSFQDTGELFF,TGTGCCAGCAGTTTCCAGGACACCGGGGAGCTGTTTTTT
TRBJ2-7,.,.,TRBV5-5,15,CASSLAFGSSYEQYF,TGTGCCAGCAGCTTGGCCTTTGGCAGTTCCTACGAGCAGTACTTC
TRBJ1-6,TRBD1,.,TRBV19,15,CASRGQGAYNSPLHF,TGTGCCAGTAGAGGACAGGGGGCCTATAATTCACCCCTCCACTTT
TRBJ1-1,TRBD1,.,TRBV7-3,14,CASSQDRLNTEAFF,TGTGCCAGCAGCCAGGACAGGCTGAACACTGAAGCTTTCTTT
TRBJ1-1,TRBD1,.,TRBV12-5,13,CASGLVAGGQAFF,TGTGCTAGTGGTTTGGTAGCAGGGGGCCAAGCTTTCTTT
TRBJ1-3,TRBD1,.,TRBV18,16,CASSLTAGTAGNTIYF,TGTGCCAGCTCCCTCACCGCCGGGACAGCGGGAAACACCATATATTTT
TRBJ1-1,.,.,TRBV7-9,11,CASSLKERAFF,TGTGCCAGCAGCTTAAAGGAGCGAGCTTTCTTT
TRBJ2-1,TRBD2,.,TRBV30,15,CAWRGGGGPYNEQFF,TGTGCCTGGAGGGGTGGCGGGGGGCCCTACAATGAGCAGTTCTTC
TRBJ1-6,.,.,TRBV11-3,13,CASSTGQNSPLHF,TGTGCCAGCAGCACCGGACAGAATTCACCCCTCCACTTT
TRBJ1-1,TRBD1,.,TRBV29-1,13,CSVEYRGETEAFF,TGCAGCGTTGAATACAGGGGAGAAACTGAAGCTTTCTTT
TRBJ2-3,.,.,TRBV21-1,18,CASSKAEAGEGSRDTQYF,TGTGCCAGCAGCAAAGCGGAGGCGGGAGAAGGGAGTAGGGATACGCAGTATTTT
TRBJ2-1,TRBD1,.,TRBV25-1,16,CASSKPGQASYNEQFF,TGTGCCAGCAGTAAACCGGGACAGGCCTCCTACAATGAGCAGTTCTTC
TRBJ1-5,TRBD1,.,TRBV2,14,CASRGTGGNQPQHF,TGTGCCAGCAGGGGAACAGGGGGTAATCAGCCCCAGCATTTT
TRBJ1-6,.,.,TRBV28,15,CASSSPGSYNSPLHF,TGTGCCAGCAGTTCCCCAGGGTCCTATAATTCACCCCTCCACTTT
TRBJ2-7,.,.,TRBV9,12,CASNSDGDEQYF,TGTGCCAGCAACTCAGACGGAGACGAGCAGTACTTC
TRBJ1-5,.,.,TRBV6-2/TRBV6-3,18,CASSYGPQPHYSNQPQHF,TGTGCCAGCAGTTACGGGCCGCAACCTCATTATAGCAATCAGCCCCAGCATTTT
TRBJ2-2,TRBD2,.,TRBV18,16,CASSPVQRGGDGELFF,TGTGCCAGCTCACCAGTACAGCGGGGGGGCGACGGGGAGCTGTTTTTT
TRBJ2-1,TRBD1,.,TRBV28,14,CASQQGGSYNEQFF,TGTGCCAGCCAACAGGGGGGCTCCTACAATGAGCAGTTCTTC
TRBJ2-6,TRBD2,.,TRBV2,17,CASSYTGGNSGANVLTF,TGTGCCAGCTCTTACACGGGGGGGAACTCTGGGGCCAACGTCCTGACTTTC
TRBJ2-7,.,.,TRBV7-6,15,CASSLAVGTLYEQYF,TGTGCCAGCAGCTTAGCTGTTGGGACTCTCTACGAGCAGTACTTC
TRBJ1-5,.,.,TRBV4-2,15,CASSQDAGQDQPQHF,TGTGCCAGCAGCCAAGATGCGGGGCAGGATCAGCCCCAGCATTTT